This T cell receptor (beta chain) was retrieved from a study of T-cell memory formation after mild COVID-19. Looking at the study overall: Clustering of TCRs was largely donor specific.

Details on this clonotype: What it binds is unknown.

Regarding the study as a whole: Among contracting clones, CD4+ were mainly CM/EM and CD8+ enriched in EMRA. In second-wave clones peaking day 37, SARS-CoV-2 specificity remained unconfirmed.

Barcoded TCR alpha and TCR beta cDNA libraries with UMIs came from 5'RACE using constant-segment primers. TCRdb re-derived calls from the 5' RACE reads in MiXCR, one entry per CDR3 protein. Of roughly 480,000 distinct CDR3 sequences listed, roughly 25% were seen once; the top ten hold under 15%. Germline assignment: CDR1 MNHEY and CDR2 SVGAGI. The CDR3 loop spans 13 amino acids. Trimming cost V 4 bases and J 8 bases, with 14 bases left between them. Sequenced input: PBMCs or a T cell subset sorted from them (not recorded which). The chain carries TRBV6-5 and TRBJ1-2; TRBD1 might be the D (6 bases). The TCR sequence derives from an adult woman who had mild COVID-19 (a few samples of this study predate the infection). Cell type and time point are not known. The CDR3 coding sequence is TGTGCCAGCAGTTCCACCGGGGGCGTAGGCTACACCTTC. Translation: CASSSTGGVGYTF.